The rows below give T cell receptor beta chains drawn from one sample of a study of memory CD4+ T cells and cytomegalovirus serostatus. TCRdb's copy holds only in-frame clones and misses some; the assay was immunoSEQ multiplex PCR. Of about 46,000 clones listed, 75% to 85% are singletons. Sequenced material: memory CD4+ T cells from blood. Source of these receptors: an adult in good health and CMV-seronegative. Both conserved end residues are part of each CDR3. A D gene is named only where the DNA matches it firmly. Clone size is not always given. Where it is, it says once, few, many or a class for expanded clones.

CDR3nt,CDR3aa,j_gene,v_gene,abundance,d_gene
TGTGCCAGCAGTTCCGCCAGACTAGCGGGCCTCCAAGAGACCCAGTACTTC,CASSSARLAGLQETQYF,TRBJ2-5,TRBV27,-,TRBD2
TGTGCCAGTAGTCTCTCCCGACAGGGGGTCTCCTACGAGCAGTACTTC,CASSLSRQGVSYEQYF,TRBJ2-7,TRBV19,-,TRBD1
TGTGCCAGCAGTGATACAGCCCGCTATGGCTACACCTTC,CASSDTARYGYTF,TRBJ1-2,TRBV6-1,-,-
TGTGCCAGCAGCCTAACGGGGGCGCGAGGAAGGGATGAGCAGTTCTTC,CASSLTGARGRDEQFF,TRBJ2-1,TRBV7-3,-,-
TGTGCCAGCAGCCAATTGGGACATAGCAATCAGCCCCAGCATTTT,CASSQLGHSNQPQHF,TRBJ1-5,TRBV27,-,-
TGTGCCAGCACTGTCGGGGGCCTAAACACTGAAGCTTTCTTT,CASTVGGLNTEAFF,TRBJ1-1,TRBV6-6,-,-
TGCGCCAGCAGCCAAGGGGGGAGCGGAAGCACAGATACGCAGTATTTT,CASSQGGSGSTDTQYF,TRBJ2-3,TRBV4-3,-,-
TGTGCCAGCAGTATCAAAACAGGGGACCAAGCTTTCTTT,CASSIKTGDQAFF,TRBJ1-1,TRBV6-1,few,TRBD1
TGTGCCAGCAGTTTCGGCAGTTATGGCTACACCTTC,CASSFGSYGYTF,TRBJ1-2,TRBV28,-,-
TGTGCCAGCAGTTTGGGCAGGGGGTTCTATGGCTACACCTTC,CASSLGRGFYGYTF,TRBJ1-2,TRBV28,-,TRBD1
TGTGCCAGCAGTCCCGCGCAGGGTAGGGCAAATCAGCCCCAGCATTTT,CASSPAQGRANQPQHF,TRBJ1-5,TRBV28,-,-
TGTGCCAGCAGCTCCCCGGGACACACGCAGTATTTT,CASSSPGHTQYF,TRBJ2-3,TRBV7-6,-,-
TGTGCCAGCAGCTTAGGATCAGGGACTGGAAACACCATATATTTT,CASSLGSGTGNTIYF,TRBJ1-3,TRBV7-2,-,-
TGCAGCGTTGAAATGCCACAGGGGTCTTACTACGAGCAGTACTTC,CSVEMPQGSYYEQYF,TRBJ2-7,TRBV29-1,-,TRBD1
TGTGCCAGCAGCTTAACTAGCGGAAACTCAGGAAATACGCAGTATTTT,CASSLTSGNSGNTQYF,TRBJ2-3,TRBV7-9,-,TRBD2
TGTGCCAGCAGCAAAGAAGGAGGGATGCTGACCCAGTACTTC,CASSKEGGMLTQYF,TRBJ2-5,TRBV21-1,-,-
TGTGCCAGCAGTGAAGCTGGCGGGGGGACCACTGAGCAGTTCTTC,CASSEAGGGTTEQFF,TRBJ2-1,TRBV6-1,-,TRBD2
TGTGCCAGCAGCCCCATGAGGGGCGAGAATCAGCCCCAGCATTTT,CASSPMRGENQPQHF,TRBJ1-5,TRBV6-5,-,-
TGTGCCAGCAGCTTAGATGGGGACCCGAGAAATCAGCCCCAGCATTTT,CASSLDGDPRNQPQHF,TRBJ1-5,TRBV11-2,once,-
TGTGCCAGCAGCTTGGTAGAGGGGACTGAAGCTTTCTTT,CASSLVEGTEAFF,TRBJ1-1,TRBV5-6,-,-
TGTGCCAGCACCAGGGGCAGGGGTTCCTACGAGCAGTACTTC,CASTRGRGSYEQYF,TRBJ2-7,TRBV2,-,-
TGCGCCAGCAGCCAAGTTCCGGGAAATCAGCCCCAGCATTTT,CASSQVPGNQPQHF,TRBJ1-5,TRBV4-1,-,-
TGTGCCAGTAGTAACAGAAACTACAATGAGCAGTTCTTC,CASSNRNYNEQFF,TRBJ2-1,TRBV19,once,-
TGTGCCAGCAGCTTAGTTGGGAACTATGGCTACACCTTC,CASSLVGNYGYTF,TRBJ1-2,TRBV7-2,-,-